This entry describes one T cell receptor beta chain. The antigen is unknown. Libraries were prepared by immunoSEQ multiplex PCR; TCRdb keeps only in-frame clonotypes and omits some of them. This sample has 85,000 to 100,000 clones, with approximately 90% found just once. This CDR3 is 11 amino acids long. V shed 5 bases and J 6 bases; nucleotides not matched to a gene: 0. CDR1 LNHDA and CDR2 SQIVND come from the germline V gene (reference sequence). The data were taken from a study of graft-versus-host responses after intestinal transplantation. Study-wide background: Recipients were all induced with anti-thymocyte globulin, then given tacrolimus and steroids for about three years. Study conclusions and caveats: Clonal ratios of graft-versus-host to host-versus-graft in allografts were high for patients exhibiting graft-donor T cell macrochimerism. Ileal or blood samples showed some GvH clones first, and such clones were also found in recipient marrow.

The TCR comes from a human donor who was the organ donor for an intestinal transplant. V is TRBV19 and J is TRBJ1-2; TRBD1 matches at 7 bases. The material sequenced was unstimulated CD4+ T cells sorted from spleen or lymph node cells, taken before transplant. The CDR3 region is CASSQGDGYTF. For the CDR3, the DNA is TGTGCCAGTAGTCAGGGGGATGGCTACACCTTC.